Presented here are 31 T cell receptor beta chains from one specimen sequenced in a study of blood T cell repertoires in COVID-19 (dated by TCRdb to 2018 to 2020). The library came from the immunoSEQ multiplex PCR assay. TCRdb re-hosts the immuneACCESS table, in-frame sequences only. Its copies lack some clones; in the studies checked, an unresolved V gene accounts for under half of them, and the cause for the rest is not known. In this sample the table shows under 450,000 clones, roughly 87% of which occur a single time. The ten largest account for 2.5% to 3.5% of the sample. What was sequenced was PBMCs or T cells enriched from blood (not recorded which). The receptors were gathered from a woman in her thirties who had recovered from COVID-19.

As concerns this clone: Other DNA sequences of this sample code for an identical CDR3. V gene TRBV11-3 combines with J gene TRBJ2-1; TRBD2 agrees at 11 bases. V gave up 1 base and J gave up 4 bases; unmatched junction bases: 0. The CDR3 covers 15 residues. The germline CDR1 and CDR2 sequences are SGHNT and YENEEA. CDR3 residues: CASSLGTSGYNEQFF. CDR3 nucleotide sequence: TGTGCCAGCAGCTTAGGGACTAGCGGGTACAATGAGCAGTTCTTC.

The rearrangement joins TRBV12-5 to TRBJ2-7; weak D call: TRBD1 (5 bases). Germline CDR1 and CDR2: LGHNT and FRNRAP. This CDR3 region has 14 residues. V was clipped by 2 bases and J by 6 bases, with 14 bases between them. CDR3 DNA sequence: TGTGCTAGTGGTTTGACCAGGGCCAGTATCGAGCAGTACTTC. It codes for CASGLTRASIEQYF.

The rearrangement uses TRBV4-1 and TRBJ2-3; 9 bases agree with TRBD2. Losses at the gene ends were 3 bases for V and 3 bases for J; bases not matched to a gene: 4. The CDR3 consists of 15 residues. Germline CDR1 MGHRA, CDR2 YSYEKL. CDR3 in amino acids: CASSQLAGTTDTQYF. Here the CDR3 DNA reads TGCGCCAGCAGCCAGCTAGCGGGGACGACAGATACGCAGTATTTT.

The V call is TRBV27, the J call TRBJ1-2, with TRBD1 matching over 9 bases. CDR1 is MNHEY, CDR2 SMNVEV, per germline (reference sequence). The CDR3 has 17 residues. The V segment lost 4 bases and the J segment 4 bases; nucleotides outside the gene matches: 13. The CDR3 here is CASSSNTQGAKVYGYTF. In DNA, the CDR3 is TGTGCCAGCAGTTCTAACACACAGGGGGCGAAGGTCTATGGCTACACCTTC.

The chain combines TRBV27 with TRBJ2-7; 8 bases fit TRBD2. V shed 7 bases and J 4 bases; nucleotides not matched to a gene: 12. The CDR3 sequence is 15 residues long. CDR1 is MNHEY and CDR2 is SMNVEV in the germline V gene (reference sequence). The chain's CDR3 is CASTFLGRGGYEQYF. CDR3 coding DNA: TGTGCCAGCACCTTCTTGGGGCGCGGGGGGTACGAGCAGTACTTC.

The chain is built from TRBV11-2 and TRBJ1-5; no clear D. CDR1 and CDR2 from the germline V gene are SGHAT and FQNNGV. With 1 base removed from V and 3 bases from J, the gap between germline ends came to 19 bases. The CDR3 is made up of 18 amino acids. The CDR3 DNA reads as TGTGCCAGCAGCTTAGGGCCGGACTTTACCGGCGTCAATCAGCCCCAGCATTTT. As protein: CASSLGPDFTGVNQPQHF.

The chain combines TRBV9 with TRBJ2-1, with D tentatively TRBD1 (5 bases). CDR1 SGDLS and CDR2 YYNGEE come from the germline V gene. There are 14 residues in the CDR3. The germline V and J ends were trimmed by 5 bases and 0 bases, with 9 bases remaining between them. The CDR3 is CASRQVSSYNEQFF. In nucleotides, the CDR3 is TGTGCCAGCAGACAGGTAAGCTCCTACAATGAGCAGTTCTTC.

The J gene is TRBJ2-7, the V gene TRBV2; 9 bases agree with TRBD1. CDR1 SNHLY and CDR2 FYNNEI come from the germline V gene. J lost 3 bases, V lost 7 bases, and 10 bases had no gene match. CDR3 length: 15 amino acids. CDR3 bases: TGTGCCAGCACCGATCCGGGACAGGGAGTCTACGAGCAGTACTTC. It yields the protein CASTDPGQGVYEQYF.

This clone occurred once. The rearrangement links TRBV19 to TRBJ2-1, with TRBD1 identical over 7 bases. V was pared by 4 bases and J by 4 bases, with 4 bases of the junction left unmatched. The CDR3 contains 14 residues. Germline lookup yields CDR1 LNHDA and CDR2 SQIVND (reference sequence). This CDR3 is CASSTGTVYNEQFF. In nucleotides, the CDR3 is TGTGCCAGTAGTACGGGGACAGTTTACAATGAGCAGTTCTTC.

V gene TRBV29-1 combines with J gene TRBJ2-1; 8 bases fit TRBD1. The germline V gene has CDR1 SQVTM and CDR2 ANQGSEA. The V gene end was trimmed by 7 bases and the J gene end by 3 bases; junction bases not matched to a gene: 5. The CDR3 loop spans 13 amino acids. In DNA, the CDR3 is TGCAGCGGGACAGGGTACGACTACAATGAGCAGTTCTTC. Translated: CSGTGYDYNEQFF.

The gene calls are TRBV18 and TRBJ1-4, with a weak D call TRBD1 (5 bases). Germline V gives CDR1 KGHSH, CDR2 LQKENI. The CDR3 has 14 amino acids. The V gene lost 1 base and the J gene lost 6 bases, with 9 bases spanning the gap. In DNA form, the CDR3 reads TGTGCCAGCTCACCACTCAGCAGGGATGAAAAACTGTTTTTT. Translating it yields CASSPLSRDEKLFF. The variable domain in full, with the rest retrieved from reference TRBV18 and TRBJ1-4, is NAGVMQNPRHLVRRRGQEARLRCSPMKGHSHVYWYRQLPEEGLKFMVYLQKENIIDESGMPKERFSAEFPKEGPSILRIQQVVRGDSAAYFCASSPLSRDEKLFFGSGTQLSVL.

The chain is built from TRBV6-5 and TRBJ1-5; the D is unclear. CDR1 is MNHEY, CDR2 SVGAGI, per germline. The CDR3 loop spans 12 amino acids. V was pared by 8 bases and J by 0 bases, with 5 bases between. CDR3 in amino acids: CASGDSNQPQHF. In DNA, the CDR3 is TGTGCCAGCGGAGATAGCAATCAGCCCCAGCATTTT.

The rearrangement uses TRBV9 and TRBJ2-4; no reliable D call. CDR3 length equals 13 residues. The V end lost 0 bases, the J end lost 5 bases, and 6 bases lay between the germline ends. Germline loops: CDR1 SGDLS, CDR2 YYNGEE. This chain's CDR3 is CASSVGAQNIQYF. The CDR3 nucleotides read TGTGCCAGCAGCGTAGGGGCCCAAAACATTCAGTACTTC.

About this clone itself: The sample holds other DNA sequences that translate to the same CDR3. The chain recombines TRBV5-1 with TRBJ2-3, with 9 bases identical to TRBD1. Germline V gives CDR1 SGHRS, CDR2 YFSETQ. This CDR3 contains 16 residues. V gave up 4 bases and J gave up 0 bases; unmatched junction bases: 6. Here the CDR3 DNA reads TGCGCCAGCAGCCCACAGGGGGCGTCTAGCACAGATACGCAGTATTTT. It translates to CASSPQGASSTDTQYF.

The V and J genes are TRBV4-1 and TRBJ2-7; perhaps TRBD1 as D (5 bases). Germline-derived CDR1 and CDR2 are MGHRA and YSYEKL. Trimming cost V 1 base and J 2 bases, with 12 bases left between them. This CDR3 is built from 15 residues. CDR3: CASSQVQRQTYEQYF. For the CDR3, the DNA is TGCGCCAGCAGCCAAGTACAAAGACAGACCTACGAGCAGTACTTC.

CDR3 nucleotides: TGCGCCAGCAGCTTGGGCGGGACTTCAATCACCGGGGAGCTGTTTTTT. Its translation: CASSLGGTSITGELFF. This chain links TRBV5-1 with TRBJ2-2; the D gene is possibly TRBD2 (6 bases). The CDR3 length is 16 residues. V shed 0 bases and J shed 4 bases, with 13 bases lying between them. The germline gives CDR1 SGHRS, CDR2 YFSETQ.

The chain joins TRBV6-1 to TRBJ2-1; TRBD2 might be the D (6 bases). This CDR3 has 15 amino acids. Germline V CDR1 and CDR2: MNHNS, SASEGT. V lost 0 bases, J lost 5 bases, and 11 bases lay in between. The CDR3 is CASSEARTGDNEQFF. The CDR3 nucleotides are TGTGCCAGCAGTGAAGCCCGGACGGGAGACAATGAGCAGTTCTTC.

This clone was seen a few times. This rearrangement joins TRBV5-6 to TRBJ1-4, with 9 bases lining up with TRBD1. The CDR3 sequence is 13 residues long. V shed 3 bases and J 7 bases; nucleotides not matched to a gene: 1. Per the germline V gene, CDR1 is SGHDT and CDR2 is YYEEEE. The CDR3 region is CASSWGQGEKLFF. The CDR3, as DNA: TGTGCCAGCAGCTGGGGACAGGGTGAAAAACTGTTTTTT.

A few counts support this clone. The chain recombines TRBV5-1 with TRBJ2-7, with a possible D match to TRBD1 (6 bases). This CDR3 has 15 residues. Trimming pared 4 bases from V and 6 bases from J, leaving 20 bases between. Germline V lookup: CDR1 SGHRS, CDR2 YFSETQ. Here the CDR3 reads CASSPNPLGGSEQYF. In nucleotides, the CDR3 is TGCGCCAGCAGCCCAAACCCCTTAGGGGGATCCGAGCAGTACTTC.

The chain recombines TRBV5-1 with TRBJ1-5; 7 bases match TRBD1. Germline assignment: CDR1 SGHRS and CDR2 YFSETQ. After removal of 0 bases from V and 5 bases from J, the junction contained 5 bases not matched to a gene. CDR3 length: 15 residues. The CDR3 DNA reads TGCGCCAGCAGCTTGGCCGGAGGGGGCGATCAGCCCCAGCATTTT. Protein: CASSLAGGGDQPQHF.

This clone came up a few times. The CDR3 nucleotides are TGTGCCAGCAGTTTACGAGACACCCGAATGAACACTGAAGCTTTCTTT. Translation: CASSLRDTRMNTEAFF. The chain carries TRBV28 and TRBJ1-1; D is ambiguous. The CDR3 covers 16 residues. The germline gives CDR1 MDHEN, CDR2 SYDVKM. V lost 2 bases to trimming and J lost 0 bases, with 13 bases between them.

The chain employs TRBV24-1 and TRBJ1-1, with unresolved D. The CDR3 is made up of 15 amino acids. The germline CDR1 and CDR2 sequences are KGHDR and SFDVKD. The V and J ends lost 4 bases and 1 base respectively, with 12 bases between them. For the CDR3, the DNA is TGTGCCACCAGTGAATCCTCCGCAGGGAACACTGAAGCTTTCTTT. It is translated as CATSESSAGNTEAFF.

This clone was seen ten or more times. The chain uses TRBV28 and TRBJ1-2; TRBD1 matches 7 bases. Unmatched junction bases numbered 9, after V lost 6 bases and J lost 2 bases. The CDR3 loop spans 15 amino acids. The germline V gene has CDR1 MDHEN and CDR2 SYDVKM. The CDR3 protein is CASRTNPGQNYGYTF. Written as DNA, the CDR3 is TGTGCCAGCAGAACAAATCCGGGACAGAACTATGGCTACACCTTC.

The chain is built from TRBV5-4 and TRBJ2-5; 12 positions agree with TRBD1. V trimming: 4 bases; J trimming: 5 bases; junction bases outside the gene matches: 12. The CDR3 runs 17 residues. CDR1 is SGHNT, CDR2 YYREEE, per germline (reference sequence). The CDR3 protein is CASSPKGGTGGAETQYF. CDR3 DNA sequence: TGTGCCAGCAGCCCAAAAGGCGGGACAGGGGGCGCGGAGACCCAGTACTTC.

The V gene is TRBV10-3, the J gene TRBJ2-7, with TRBD2 matching 7 bases. Per germline, CDR1 ENHRY and CDR2 SYGVKD. CDR3 size: 12 residues. Trimming at V came to 11 bases and at J to 4 bases, leaving 8 bases not matched to a gene. CDR3 protein: CASASGYYEQYF. CDR3 DNA: TGTGCCTCGGCTAGCGGATATTACGAGCAGTACTTC.

The chain couples TRBV7-9 to TRBJ1-2, with 8 bases matching TRBD1. Germline CDR1 is SEHNR and CDR2 is FQNEAQ (reference sequence). This CDR3 has 14 residues. J lost 7 bases, V lost 1 base, and 5 bases had no gene match. The CDR3 nucleotides are TGTGCCAGCAGCTTAGGGCAGGGGGCACGTGGCTACACCTTC. Amino acids: CASSLGQGARGYTF.

The chain recombines TRBV18 with TRBJ1-1, with D unclear. The CDR3 is made up of 15 amino acids. The ends were cut back, 0 bases at V and 1 base at J, with 9 bases in the middle. Germline CDR1 reads KGHSH; CDR2 reads LQKENI. CDR3 bases: TGTGCCAGCTCACCACCTTCCGCGGGGAACACTGAAGCTTTCTTT. This gives the protein CASSPPSAGNTEAFF.

V is TRBV7-9 and J is TRBJ2-5, with unresolved D. The germline gives CDR1 SEHNR, CDR2 FQNEAQ (reference sequence). The CDR3 spans 11 residues. V lost 7 bases to trimming and J lost 4 bases, with 7 bases between them. Here the CDR3 reads CASTTGETQYF. CDR3 DNA: TGTGCCAGCACCACGGGAGAGACCCAGTACTTC.

The chain couples TRBV6-5 to TRBJ1-3, with D perhaps matching TRBD1 (5 bases). CDR1 and CDR2 from the germline V gene are MNHEY and SVGAGI. This CDR3 is built from 15 residues. V lost 6 bases, J lost 0 bases, and 12 bases lay in between. In nucleotides, the CDR3 is TGTGCCAGCAGCGCAGGGATTTACTCTGGAAACACCATATATTTT. Its translation is CASSAGIYSGNTIYF.

Here the CDR3 DNA reads TGTGCCAGCAGTTACTCGATCGGGTACGGCTACACCTTC. This gives the protein CASSYSIGYGYTF. The chain combines TRBV6-5 with TRBJ1-2; D is ambiguous. Germline CDR1 and CDR2: MNHEY and SVGAGI. V was shortened by 0 bases and J by 8 bases, with 10 bases between the two germline ends. The CDR3 consists of 13 residues.

This chain connects TRBV7-2 to TRBJ2-2; a possible D gene is TRBD2 (5 bases). Germline assignment: CDR1 SGHTA and CDR2 FQGNSA. The V end was cut by 10 bases, the J end by 1 base, with 7 bases between. The CDR3 loop spans 12 amino acids. CDR3 bases: TGTGCCACTAGCTGGAACACCGGGGAGCTGTTTTTT. It is translated as CATSWNTGELFF.